The entry that follows covers one T cell receptor (beta chain) sequence. The record originates from a study of T cell changes during pregnancy in multiple sclerosis. Generated by immunoSEQ multiplex PCR, the TCRdb table keeps only in-frame clones and is missing some. The sample has around 97,000 clones, around 94% seen once. The sequence derives from a female donor with multiple sclerosis, enrolled in a pregnancy study. The input for sequencing was peripheral blood, taken after pregnancy.

The CDR3 nucleotides are TGTGCCAGCACAGATCTCTTTTGGACAGCCGATAGCTCCTACGAGCAGTACTTC. Translating it yields CASTDLFWTADSSYEQYF. This chain joins TRBV28 and TRBJ2-7; TRBD1 might be the D (6 bases). Trimming took 7 bases from V and 0 from J, leaving 25 bases between them. This CDR3 is 18 amino acids long. The germline gives CDR1 MDHEN, CDR2 SYDVKM.